One and the same sample provided the 31 T cell receptor beta chains below, sequenced in a study of cytotoxic CD8 clonotypes in ibrutinib-treated CLL. The protocol was immunoSEQ multiplex PCR, while the TCRdb copy is restricted to in-frame clones and leaves out a portion. This table holds 300,000 to 400,000 clones, roughly 70% found once. The specimen comprised PBMCs, sampled after 36 months of ibrutinib treatment. These receptors originate from a human donor with chronic lymphocytic leukemia.

The V call is TRBV5-1, the J call TRBJ2-7; 10 nucleotides align to TRBD2. CDR1 is SGHRS and CDR2 is YFSETQ in the germline V gene. The CDR3 totals 16 residues. J was trimmed by 4 bases and V by 0 bases; bases with no gene match: 7. The CDR3 protein is CASSLVASGGMYEQYF. In DNA, the CDR3 is TGCGCCAGCAGCTTGGTGGCTAGCGGGGGTATGTACGAGCAGTACTTC.

This clone has a handful of counts. This chain uses TRBV28 with TRBJ2-7; D gene ambiguous. CDR1 and CDR2 from the germline V gene are MDHEN and SYDVKM. The ends were cut back, 6 bases at V and 2 bases at J, with 11 bases in the middle. This CDR3 contains 13 residues. The CDR3 DNA sequence: TGTGCCAGCAGCATCCCTTTGACCTACGAGCAGTACTTC. It encodes CASSIPLTYEQYF.

A remark on this clone: Other DNA sequences in the sample encode the same CDR3. The J gene is TRBJ1-5, the V gene TRBV19; D remains ambiguous. Trimming took off 3 bases at V and 2 bases at J, with 5 bases between the two ends. This CDR3 has 13 amino acids. Germline V gene data show CDR1 as LNHDA and CDR2 as SQIVND (reference sequence). The CDR3 DNA sequence: TGTGCCAGTAGTATTGTGGGCAATCAGCCCCAGCATTTT. This gives the protein CASSIVGNQPQHF.

The J gene is TRBJ1-4, the V gene TRBV7-8; D remains unclear. The CDR3 is made up of 16 amino acids. The V end was cut by 5 bases, the J end by 7 bases, with 20 bases between. CDR1 SGHVS and CDR2 FQNEAQ come from the germline V gene. For the CDR3, the DNA is TGTGCCAGCAGCCCCCCCCGGACGGAGAGGCCTGAAAAACTGTTTTTT. It yields the protein CASSPPRTERPEKLFF.

The CDR3 DNA follows: TGTGCCAGCAGCCGGGGACAGTTGGGTTTCAATGAGCAGTTCTTC. Amino acid sequence: CASSRGQLGFNEQFF. J is TRBJ2-1 and V is TRBV5-4; 7 bases agree with TRBD1. Germline values: CDR1 SGHNT, CDR2 YYREEE (reference sequence). The ends lost 4 bases at V and 6 bases at J; junction bases unmatched: 10. The CDR3 spans 15 residues. Filled out from reference TRBV5-4 and TRBJ2-1, the complete variable domain reads ETGVTQSPTHLIKTRGQQVTLRCSSQSGHNTVSWYQQALGQGPQFIFQYYREEENGRGNFPPRFSGLQFPNYSSELNVNALELDDSALYLCASSRGQLGFNEQFFGPGTRLTVL.

V and J are TRBV4-1 and TRBJ1-1; 8 positions match TRBD1. Trimming cost V 6 bases and J 6 bases; bases outside gene matches: 6. The germline V gene encodes CDR1 MGHRA and CDR2 YSYEKL. This CDR3 region has 13 residues. For the CDR3, the DNA is TGCGCCAGCAGACCCCAGGGGGCCCCTGAAGCTTTCTTT. Protein: CASRPQGAPEAFF.

The gene calls are TRBV9 and TRBJ2-2; 7 bases are shared with TRBD1. From germline, CDR1 is SGDLS and CDR2 YYNGEE. The CDR3 consists of 15 residues. V was clipped by 0 bases and J by 7 bases; unmatched bases: 6. In DNA form, the CDR3 reads TGTGCCAGCAGCGTAGGAACAGGGGTAGGCGGGGAGCTGTTTTTT. Amino acid sequence: CASSVGTGVGGELFF.

This clone turned up a few times. The chain carries TRBV5-1 and TRBJ2-7; D unresolved. Trimming took 0 bases from V and 4 from J, leaving 8 bases between them. Germline CDR1 and CDR2: SGHRS and YFSETQ. The CDR3 runs to 13 residues. The CDR3 nucleotides are TGCGCCAGCAGCTTGGTACTGGGGTACGAGCAGTACTTC. This translates into CASSLVLGYEQYF.

The V gene is TRBV6-5, the J gene TRBJ1-2; possibly TRBD1 for D (6 bases). The V and J ends lost 3 bases and 8 bases respectively, with 13 bases between them. CDR3 length equals 13 residues. Germline CDR1 and CDR2: MNHEY and SVGAGI. CDR3 in DNA: TGTGCCAGCAGTTATCTGAGGGGGGGAGGCTACACCTTC. Protein sequence: CASSYLRGGGYTF.

The chain recombines TRBV9 with TRBJ2-7, with D possibly matching TRBD2 (7 bases). Trimming removed 4 bases at V and 3 bases at J, with 17 bases between. CDR3 size: 15 residues. CDR1 is SGDLS and CDR2 is YYNGEE in the germline V gene. This CDR3 reads CASSSQGGGGYEQYF. The CDR3 DNA reads TGTGCCAGCAGCTCCCAGGGAGGGGGTGGCTACGAGCAGTACTTC.

The chain carries TRBV7-3 and TRBJ2-1; the D gene could be TRBD1 or TRBD2 (5 bases each). Germline V gene lookup returns CDR1 SGHTA and CDR2 FQGTGA. With 4 bases removed from V and 6 bases from J, the gap between germline ends came to 10 bases. The CDR3 sequence is 13 residues long. CDR3 coding DNA: TGTGCCAGCAGCTCCCTTGGGGGCAATGAGCAGTTCTTC. Protein: CASSSLGGNEQFF.

The V gene is TRBV28, the J gene TRBJ2-7; D unresolved. CDR3 length: 14 amino acids. Trimming removed 3 bases from V and 0 bases from J, with 9 bases in between. Germline-derived CDR1 and CDR2 are MDHEN and SYDVKM. CDR3 residues: CASSLWGFSYEQYF. The CDR3 DNA sequence: TGTGCCAGCAGTTTGTGGGGTTTCTCCTACGAGCAGTACTTC.

This chain links TRBV20-1 with TRBJ2-7; the D gene is possibly TRBD1 (5 bases). Germline lookup yields CDR1 DFQATT and CDR2 SNEGSKA (reference sequence). The CDR3 length is 10 residues. V was pared by 6 bases and J by 6 bases, with 9 bases between. CDR3 sequence reads: CSAGRGEQYF. CDR3 in DNA: TGCAGTGCAGGTAGGGGCGAGCAGTACTTC.

J is TRBJ1-6 and V is TRBV5-1; D is undetermined. V lost 5 bases and J lost 10, with 16 bases in between. The CDR3 consists of 14 residues. Germline V gene lookup returns CDR1 SGHRS and CDR2 YFSETQ. The CDR3 DNA reads TGCGCCAGCAGAAAAAGTCTAAGCGGGTCACCCCTCCACTTT. This encodes CASRKSLSGSPLHF.

The V gene is TRBV6-1, the J gene TRBJ2-5; D unresolved. Germline values: CDR1 MNHNS, CDR2 SASEGT. The CDR3 loop spans 15 amino acids. V was clipped by 2 bases and J by 4 bases, with 14 bases between them. This CDR3 reads CASSEKPSSGETQYF. CDR3 bases: TGTGCCAGCAGTGAAAAACCAAGTTCCGGAGAGACCCAGTACTTC.

This clone was observed a handful of times. The J gene is TRBJ2-5, the V gene TRBV7-8; 7 bases map to TRBD1. Trimming removed 5 bases from V and 4 bases from J; junction bases left unmatched: 4. CDR3 length: 13 residues. The germline gives CDR1 SGHVS, CDR2 FQNEAQ. The CDR3 sequence: CASSTGQIETQYF. CDR3 nucleotides: TGTGCCAGCAGCACGGGACAGATAGAGACCCAGTACTTC. Full variable domain (outside the CDR3, taken from reference TRBV7-8 and TRBJ2-5): GAGVSQSPRYKVAKRGQDVALRCDPISGHVSLFWYQQALGQGPEFLTYFQNEAQLDKSGLPSDRFFAERPEGSVSTLKIQRTQQEDSAVYLCASSTGQIETQYFGPGTRLLVL.

V gene TRBV9 combines with J gene TRBJ1-6; D might be TRBD1 (5 bases). Germline V CDR1 and CDR2: SGDLS, YYNGEE. The CDR3 is made up of 16 amino acids. Trimming removed 4 bases at V and 5 bases at J, with 16 bases between. CDR3 sequence reads: CASSRDHGLNNSPLHF. The CDR3 DNA reads TGTGCCAGCAGCCGGGACCACGGTCTCAATAATTCACCCCTCCACTTT. The entire variable domain, with the rest obtained from reference TRBV9 and TRBJ1-6, is as follows: DSGVTQTPKHLITATGQRVTLRCSPRSGDLSVYWYQQSLDQGLQFLIQYYNGEERAKGNILERFSAQQFPDLHSELNLSSLELGDSALYFCASSRDHGLNNSPLHFGNGTRLTVT.

V gene TRBV10-3 combines with J gene TRBJ1-3; no firm D call. Trimming shortened V by 6 bases and J by 0 bases, and 15 bases separated the two germline ends. CDR1 and CDR2 from the germline V gene are ENHRY and SYGVKD. This CDR3 is built from 16 residues. The CDR3 loop is CAIRRYEGSSGNTIYF. In nucleotides, the CDR3 is TGTGCCATCAGAAGATACGAAGGAAGCTCTGGAAACACCATATATTTT.

This clone was counted a single time. The chain links TRBV4-1 to TRBJ2-5; D remains unclear. CDR3 length: 12 amino acids. The V gene lost 5 bases and the J gene lost 7 bases, with 11 bases spanning the gap. Germline values: CDR1 MGHRA, CDR2 YSYEKL. The DNA for the CDR3 is TGCGCCAGCAGCGACGCCCCATGGACCCAGTACTTC. This translates into CASSDAPWTQYF.

This clone was counted a few times. This chain connects TRBV29-1 to TRBJ2-7; D may be TRBD2 (6 bases). The CDR3 contains 11 residues. Germline CDR1 and CDR2: SQVTM and ANQGSEA. Trimming pared 3 bases from V and 7 bases from J, leaving 10 bases between. This CDR3 is CSVELGREQYF. The CDR3 nucleotides read TGCAGCGTTGAGTTGGGGAGGGAGCAGTACTTC.

This chain links TRBV28 with TRBJ2-1; 7 positions match TRBD2. The CDR3 has 16 residues. Looked up from germline, CDR1 is MDHEN and CDR2 is SYDVKM. V was pared by 6 bases and J by 7 bases, with 15 bases of the junction left unmatched. DNA of the CDR3: TGTGCCAGCAGGGTCCGGGACTATCGTAAGGTGAATGAGCAGTTCTTC. This gives the protein CASRVRDYRKVNEQFF.

Only one count was recorded for this clone. The genes are TRBV9 and TRBJ1-2; TRBD1 aligns across 10 bases. V gave up 4 bases and J gave up 4 bases; unmatched junction bases: 10. The CDR3 is 16 amino acids. Per the germline V gene, CDR1 is SGDLS and CDR2 is YYNGEE. The chain's CDR3 is CASSPHGQGVIYGYTF. For the CDR3, the DNA is TGTGCCAGCAGCCCTCATGGACAGGGGGTTATCTATGGCTACACCTTC.

The gene calls are TRBV7-9 and TRBJ2-1; TRBD2 agrees at 11 bases. This CDR3 is built from 19 residues. The V gene's germline CDR1 is SEHNR and CDR2 FQNEAQ (reference sequence). The junction had 11 bases not matched to a gene; V was cut back by 0 bases and J by 4 bases. The CDR3 sequence is CASSLASGSGTSGYNEQFF. CDR3 DNA sequence: TGTGCCAGCAGCTTAGCCTCGGGGTCCGGGACTAGCGGTTACAATGAGCAGTTCTTC.

The V call is TRBV6-5, the J call TRBJ2-3, with D hard to call. With 2 bases removed from V and 8 bases from J, the gap between germline ends came to 11 bases. The CDR3 spans 13 residues. Per germline, CDR1 MNHEY and CDR2 SVGAGI. The CDR3 region has the DNA TGTGCCAGCAGTTACCTGCAAATGGGTACGCAGTATTTT. It encodes CASSYLQMGTQYF.

The V gene is TRBV6-1, the J gene TRBJ2-7; D is unclear. The CDR3 sequence is 12 residues long. CDR1 is MNHNS, CDR2 SASEGT, per germline. The germline V and J ends were trimmed by 3 bases and 10 bases, with 13 bases remaining between them. CDR3 protein: CASSDWFSPQYF. CDR3 nucleotides: TGTGCCAGCAGTGATTGGTTTTCCCCCCAGTACTTC.

The chain couples TRBV9 to TRBJ2-1, with 10 positions matching TRBD2. This CDR3 has 18 residues. V trimming: 0 bases; J trimming: 7 bases; junction bases outside the gene matches: 13. Per germline, CDR1 SGDLS and CDR2 YYNGEE. CDR3 coding DNA: TGTGCCAGCAGCGTAGGAGTTGGGCTAGCGGGAGCGGGGAATGAGCAGTTCTTC. Encoded protein: CASSVGVGLAGAGNEQFF.

The chain employs TRBV4-1 and TRBJ1-5; 7 positions match TRBD1. Trimming removed 1 base from V and 3 bases from J; junction bases left unmatched: 9. The germline V gene encodes CDR1 MGHRA and CDR2 YSYEKL. CDR3 length: 17 amino acids. The chain's CDR3 is CASSQVFGTVDNQPQHF. DNA for the CDR3: TGCGCCAGCAGCCAAGTCTTTGGGACAGTTGACAATCAGCCCCAGCATTTT.

DNA for the CDR3: TGTGCCACCAGCAGAGATGGGACAGGGAGGTGGAATCAGCCCCAGCATTTT. The encoded protein is CATSRDGTGRWNQPQHF. This chain uses TRBV15 with TRBJ1-5; 9 bases map to TRBD1. This CDR3 has 17 residues. The junction had 7 bases not matched to a gene; V was cut back by 0 bases and J by 4 bases. Germline-derived CDR1 and CDR2 are LNHNV and YYDKDF (reference sequence).

The chain links TRBV10-3 to TRBJ2-1; D unclear. Between the trimmed V and J ends, which lost 3 bases and 5 bases, there was a span of 8 bases. The CDR3 spans 13 residues. Germline V lookup: CDR1 ENHRY, CDR2 SYGVKD. CDR3: CAISDRHHNEQFF. The CDR3 DNA is TGTGCCATCAGTGACCGACACCACAATGAGCAGTTCTTC.

The V call is TRBV7-8, the J call TRBJ2-7; 9 bases are a match to TRBD1. The CDR3 consists of 16 residues. The V gene end was trimmed by 2 bases and the J gene end by 0 bases; junction bases not matched to a gene: 5. Germline V gene lookup returns CDR1 SGHVS and CDR2 FQNEAQ. The CDR3 nucleotides read TGTGCCAGCAGCTTAAGGGACAGGGCGTCCTCCTACGAGCAGTACTTC. It translates to CASSLRDRASSYEQYF.

Here the CDR3 reads CASSLGAGASYNEQFF. DNA for the CDR3: TGTGCCAGCAGCTTAGGGGCAGGGGCTTCCTACAATGAGCAGTTCTTC. V is TRBV13 and J is TRBJ2-1; weak D call: TRBD1 (6 bases). Germline V gives CDR1 PRHDT, CDR2 FYEKMQ (reference sequence). The germline V and J ends were trimmed by 0 bases and 1 base, with 10 bases remaining between them. This CDR3 spans 16 amino acids.